These 10 T cell receptor beta chains share one sample of origin, sequenced in a study of Graves' ophthalmopathy and Graves' hyperthyroidism. Amplification targeted the TCR beta CDR3 regions, with RNA transcripts as the source material. HTBI primers were used in a first-round RT-PCR, which preceded a second-round multiplex PCR. TCRdb re-called the multiplex PCR reads with MiXCR, one entry per CDR3 protein. This sample has hundreds of thousands of distinct CDR3 sequences, with 15% found just once. Sequencing input: peripheral blood. All receptors come from a woman aged 18-29 years with stable Graves' hyperthyroidism.

Points on this clonotype: Given a much more abundant clone one base away, this may be a read error. The chain is built from TRBV7-6 and TRBJ2-7; TRBD1 might be the D (5 bases). CDR3 length: 15 amino acids. V was pared by 4 bases and J by 7 bases, with 20 bases between. Germline V CDR1 and CDR2: SGHVS, FNYEAQ. The CDR3 loop reads CASSSEITGHGEQYF. CDR3 DNA: TGTGCCAGCAGCTCAGAGATAACAGGACATGGGGAGCAGTACTTC.

The chain joins TRBV19 to TRBJ2-7, with D possibly being TRBD1 (6 bases). This CDR3 has 15 amino acids. Trimming shortened V by 1 base and J by 5 bases, and 15 bases separated the two germline ends. In germline, CDR1 is LNHDA, CDR2 SQIVND (reference sequence). CDR3 amino acids: CASSIATTGFHEQYF. As DNA, the CDR3 is TGTGCCAGTAGTATAGCCACGACAGGATTCCACGAGCAGTACTTC.

This clonotype was seen many times. J is TRBJ1-1 and V is TRBV6-5, with 9 bases aligning to TRBD1. CDR3 length: 13 residues. Germline V gives CDR1 MNHEY, CDR2 SVGAGI. V gave up 6 bases and J gave up 6 bases; unmatched junction bases: 5. Here the CDR3 reads CASRRTGDSEAFF. DNA for the CDR3: TGTGCCAGCAGAAGGACAGGGGACTCTGAAGCTTTCTTT.

At least ten counts were recorded for this clonotype. The gene calls are TRBV7-9 and TRBJ2-5, with 12 nucleotides matching TRBD2. CDR1 is SEHNR, CDR2 FQNEAQ, per germline (reference sequence). The CDR3 contains 16 residues. The junction had 3 bases not matched to a gene; V was cut back by 0 bases and J by 4 bases. The CDR3 DNA reads as TGTGCCAGCAGCTTAGCGCTAGCGGGGGGGTCAGAGACCCAGTACTTC. Protein product: CASSLALAGGSETQYF.

This clonotype was recorded many times. The J gene is TRBJ1-2, the V gene TRBV5-1, with D perhaps TRBD1 (5 bases). Per germline, CDR1 SGHRS and CDR2 YFSETQ. Trimming pared 0 bases from V and 7 bases from J, leaving 13 bases between. There are 14 residues in the CDR3. Here the CDR3 DNA reads TGCGCCAGCAGCTTGGTCGGGGGTCAGGCTGGCTACACCTTC. It codes for CASSLVGGQAGYTF.

This clonotype was counted many times. The chain links TRBV15 to TRBJ1-5; 7 nucleotides match TRBD1. Germline trimming cut 9 bases from V and 3 bases from J; bases unmatched to any gene: 8. From germline, CDR1 is LNHNV and CDR2 YYDKDF (reference sequence). CDR3 length: 14 residues. DNA for the CDR3: TGTGCCACTAGACAGGGCGCAAACAATCAGCCCCAGCATTTT. Amino acid sequence: CATRQGANNQPQHF.

The sample holds many counts of this clonotype. This chain joins TRBV7-3 and TRBJ2-2; 14 positions agree with TRBD2. V gave up 8 bases and J gave up 2 bases; unmatched junction bases: 7. CDR1 is SGHTA and CDR2 is FQGTGA in the germline V gene. The CDR3 runs 17 residues. CDR3 sequence: CASGQGTSGGNTGELFF. DNA for the CDR3: TGTGCCAGCGGACAGGGGACTAGCGGGGGAAACACCGGGGAGCTGTTTTTT. Filled out from reference TRBV7-3 and TRBJ2-2, the complete variable domain reads GAGVSQTPSNKVTEKGKYVELRCDPISGHTALYWYRQSLGQGPEFLIYFQGTGAADDSGLPNDRFFAVRPEGSVSTLKIQRTERGDSAVYLCASGQGTSGGNTGELFFGEGSRLTVL.

This clonotype occurred many times. The chain is built from TRBV6-2 or TRBV6-3 and TRBJ2-7; a weak D match, TRBD1 (5 bases). Trimming pared 6 bases from V and 2 bases from J, leaving 14 bases between. This CDR3 has 14 residues. Germline values: CDR1 MNHEY, CDR2 SVGEGT. The CDR3 region has the DNA TGTGCCAGCAGCTCCCTGACAGATACCTACGAGCAGTACTTC. This sequence encodes CASSSLTDTYEQYF.

The chain employs TRBV9 and TRBJ2-2, with D tentatively TRBD2 (6 bases). The CDR3 is made up of 16 amino acids. V lost 4 bases to trimming and J lost 1 base, with 14 bases between them. Per germline, CDR1 SGDLS and CDR2 YYNGEE. The chain's CDR3 is CASSRSGVWNTGELFF. The CDR3 DNA reads TGTGCCAGCAGCCGATCGGGGGTGTGGAACACCGGGGAGCTGTTTTTT. The full variable domain, completed using reference TRBV9 and TRBJ2-2, is DSGVTQTPKHLITATGQRVTLRCSPRSGDLSVYWYQQSLDQGLQFLIQYYNGEERAKGNILERFSAQQFPDLHSELNLSSLELGDSALYFCASSRSGVWNTGELFFGEGSRLTVL.

This clonotype was observed at least ten times. The chain uses TRBV2 and TRBJ1-6; 12 bases agree with TRBD1. CDR1 and CDR2 (germline): SNHLY, FYNNEI. V lost 7 bases and J lost 7; bases outside the gene matches: 8. The CDR3 runs to 16 residues. The CDR3: CASNVPGQGANSPLHF. The DNA for the CDR3 is TGTGCCAGCAACGTCCCGGGACAGGGGGCGAATTCACCCCTCCACTTT.